This T cell receptor (beta chain) comes out of a study of graft-versus-host responses after intestinal transplantation. About the research overall: Recipients got multivisceral, liver-intestinal, or isolated intestinal transplants. The recipients all started with anti-thymocyte globulin induction and then took tacrolimus and steroids for 3 to 4 years.

Study-wide results and limits: Researchers found peak circulating GvH clone levels linked to early post-transplant HvG declines. GvH clones turned up in recipient marrow; some had shown up first in ileum or blood.

TCRdb's copy holds only in-frame clones and misses some; the assay was immunoSEQ multiplex PCR. The sample contains approximately 12,000 clones, about 94% of which appear only once. The table lists this clone with a count of one. As yet, its antigen is unknown. The germline CDR1 and CDR2 sequences are LNHDA and SQIVND (reference sequence). Trimming cost V 5 bases and J 6 bases, with 14 bases left between them. The CDR3 contains 13 residues. The sample in question was PBMCs, obtained about 110 days after intestinal transplant. The J gene is TRBJ2-7, the V gene TRBV19; D gene uncertain. The TCR was taken from a human patient who received an intestinal transplant, so some T cells may come from the graft donor. CDR3 sequence reads: CASSAQPMSEQYF. CDR3 in DNA: TGTGCCAGTAGTGCCCAACCTATGTCCGAGCAGTACTTC.